This entry lists 30 T cell receptor beta chains sequenced from one sample in a study of blood T cells in healthy people across ages. The authors ran a second PCR of about 7 to 11 cycles using a sample-barcoded 5' primer and a J-beta primer mix. MiXCR, applied by TCRdb to the 5' RACE reads, yields one record per CDR3 protein. The sample lists about 970,000 distinct CDR3 sequences, roughly 51% occurring once. The sequencing input was blood. The receptors originated from a woman aged 60 to 75 in good health.

Only one count was recorded for this clonotype. V usage is TRBV2 and J usage is TRBJ2-2; TRBD2 matches at 7 bases. Germline V gene sequence: CDR1 SNHLY, CDR2 FYNNEI. The J segment lost 9 bases and the V segment lost 3 bases, leaving 4 bases of the junction unmatched. This CDR3 contains 13 residues. The CDR3 DNA follows: TGTGCCAGCAGTGAGCGGGAGATCAGGGAGCTGTTTTTT. As protein: CASSEREIRELFF.

The J gene is TRBJ1-5, the V gene TRBV2; D is unclear. Trimming removed 4 bases from V and 2 bases from J, with 9 bases in between. Germline V gene lookup returns CDR1 SNHLY and CDR2 FYNNEI. The CDR3 loop spans 14 amino acids. The CDR3 nucleotides read TGTGCCAGCAGTGCGGAACTCGGCAATCAGCCCCAGCATTTT. This translates into CASSAELGNQPQHF.

This clonotype was seen a few times. The chain couples TRBV30 to TRBJ2-7; weak D call: TRBD1 (6 bases). V was cut by 0 bases and J by 3 bases, with 9 bases left in between. This CDR3 has 13 amino acids. CDR1 is GTSNPN, CDR2 SVGIG, per germline (reference sequence). The CDR3 sequence is CAWSVRGGYEQYF. DNA for the CDR3: TGTGCCTGGAGTGTAAGAGGGGGCTACGAGCAGTACTTC.

This clonotype was counted a few times. This rearrangement joins TRBV7-9 to TRBJ1-4, with 7 bases matching TRBD1. This CDR3 has 14 residues. The J segment lost 4 bases and the V segment lost 5 bases, leaving 4 bases of the junction unmatched. CDR1 and CDR2 from the germline V gene are SEHNR and FQNEAQ (reference sequence). CDR3 coding DNA: TGTGCCAGCAGCCCGGGACAGAATAATGAAAAACTGTTTTTT. Protein: CASSPGQNNEKLFF.

This clonotype was detected once. The chain employs TRBV28 and TRBJ2-7; 9 bases map to TRBD1. The DNA end lines up better with TRBJ2-5; the J call may be wrong. CDR1 is MDHEN and CDR2 is SYDVKM in the germline V gene. This CDR3 has 16 amino acids. This CDR3 is CASSLGTGTPKETQYF. For the CDR3, the DNA is TGTGCCAGCAGTTTGGGGACAGGGACTCCCAAAGAGACCCAGTACTTC.

Here the CDR3 reads CASSYLGGSNQPQHF. DNA of the CDR3: TGTGCCAGCAGTTACCTCGGGGGTAGCAATCAGCCCCAGCATTTT. The V call is TRBV6-6, the J call TRBJ1-5, with D tentatively TRBD1 (5 bases). Per the germline V gene, CDR1 is MNHNY and CDR2 is SVGAGI (reference sequence). This CDR3 is built from 15 residues. V lost 2 bases, J lost 0 bases, and 8 bases lay in between.

The J gene is TRBJ1-2, the V gene TRBV7-6; possibly TRBD1 for D (5 bases). The CDR3 is 13 amino acids. Germline CDR1 SGHVS, CDR2 FNYEAQ. V was cut by 1 base and J by 6 bases, with 9 bases left in between. The chain's CDR3 is CASSLGSGDGYTF. CDR3 in DNA: TGTGCCAGCAGCTTAGGGTCGGGGGATGGCTACACCTTC.

V usage is TRBV4-1 and J usage is TRBJ1-3; D possibly corresponds to TRBD1 (5 bases). V was pared by 2 bases and J by 2 bases, with 13 bases between. CDR1 is MGHRA and CDR2 is YSYEKL in the germline V gene. The CDR3 loop spans 16 amino acids. The CDR3, as DNA: TGCGCCAGCAGCCAACTCACAGGCCCGGCTGGAAACACCATATATTTT. It encodes CASSQLTGPAGNTIYF.

This clonotype was seen only a few times. The gene calls are TRBV20-1 and TRBJ2-1, with D hard to call. From germline, CDR1 is DFQATT and CDR2 SNEGSKA (reference sequence). V gave up 5 bases and J gave up 2 bases, with 7 bases separating them. The CDR3 extends over 12 amino acids. CDR3 nucleotides: TGCAGTGCTGCCCGGCCCTACAATGAGCAGTTCTTC. As protein: CSAARPYNEQFF.

The chain is built from TRBV3-1 and TRBJ2-1; D is ambiguous. In germline, CDR1 is LGHDT, CDR2 YNNKEL (reference sequence). This CDR3 spans 13 amino acids. Trimming cost V 4 bases and J 6 bases, with 10 bases left between them. DNA of the CDR3: TGTGCCAGCAGCCGCCTCGGTCCCAATGAGCAGTTCTTC. It codes for CASSRLGPNEQFF.

This chain connects TRBV12-3 or TRBV12-4 to TRBJ2-7; D may be TRBD2 (6 bases). This CDR3 has 14 amino acids. V was clipped by 5 bases and J by 2 bases, with 13 bases between them. The DNA of the CDR3 is TGTGCCAGCAGTGCCTGGCGGGGAGCCTACGAGCAGTACTTC. Protein product: CASSAWRGAYEQYF.

This chain links TRBV27 with TRBJ1-1; a possible D gene is TRBD1 (5 bases). This CDR3 has 16 amino acids. Trimming left V 3 bases short and J 4 bases short, with 18 bases between. Per the germline V gene, CDR1 is MNHEY and CDR2 is SMNVEV (reference sequence). CDR3 sequence reads: CASSFWDGRRGTEAFF. DNA of the CDR3: TGTGCCAGCAGTTTCTGGGACGGGCGACGGGGCACTGAAGCTTTCTTT.

This chain uses TRBV2 with TRBJ1-2; TRBD1 aligns across 8 bases. The CDR3 is made up of 13 amino acids. The V gene end was trimmed by 5 bases and the J gene end by 6 bases; junction bases not matched to a gene: 5. Germline V gene lookup returns CDR1 SNHLY and CDR2 FYNNEI. Here the CDR3 reads CASSTGTGNGYTF. The CDR3 bases are TGTGCCAGCAGTACCGGGACAGGCAATGGCTACACCTTC. The full variable domain, in which reference TRBV2 and TRBJ1-2 provide the parts outside the CDR3, is EPEVTQTPSHQVTQMGQEVILRCVPISNHLYFYWYRQILGQKVEFLVSFYNNEISEKSEIFDDQFSVERPDGSNFTLKIRSTKLEDSAMYFCASSTGTGNGYTFGSGTRLTVV.

A few counts support this clonotype. A much larger clone sits a single nucleotide away, making a read error possible. This rearrangement joins TRBV29-1 to TRBJ2-1; TRBD2 might be the D (5 bases). Near its end, the DNA agrees better with TRBJ2-7, so the J call may be wrong. The CDR3 is 14 residues long. The germline CDR1 and CDR2 sequences are SQVTM and ANQGSEA. The CDR3 DNA reads TGCAGCGTTGGCGGAGCGGCTAACTACAATGAGCAGTACTTC. Protein: CSVGGAANYNEQYF.

Comments on this clonotype: This sequence may be a read error, since a much larger clone differs from it by one base. The chain combines TRBV11-2 with TRBJ2-1; D possibly corresponds to TRBD2 (5 bases). Trimming pared 5 bases from V and 8 bases from J, leaving 16 bases between. The germline V gene has CDR1 SGHAT and CDR2 FQNNGV. This CDR3 is 14 amino acids long. The CDR3 loop is CASSIGRGGHEQFF. The CDR3 bases are TGTGCCAGCAGCATAGGACGGGGTGGGCATGAGCAGTTCTTC. Full variable domain (remainder filled in from reference TRBV11-2 and TRBJ2-1): EAGVAQSPRYKIIEKRQSVAFWCNPISGHATLYWYQQILGQGPKLLIQFQNNGVVDDSQLPKDRFSAERLKGVDSTLKIQPAKLEDSAVYLCASSIGRGGHEQFFGPGTRLTVL.

For the CDR3, the DNA is TGCGCCAGCAGCTTGGAGGGAGCCCCCACAGATACGCAGTATTTT. Its translation: CASSLEGAPTDTQYF. This chain joins TRBV5-1 and TRBJ2-3; weak D call: TRBD2 (5 bases). Trimming pared 0 bases from V and 2 bases from J, leaving 10 bases between. CDR1 is SGHRS, CDR2 YFSETQ, per germline. This CDR3 is built from 15 residues.

The V gene is TRBV21-1, the J gene TRBJ2-5; the table's TRBD2 call for D was not verified on the DNA. TRBV21-1 corresponds to a pseudogene. The CDR3 is made up of 14 amino acids. The CDR3: CASSEAGGGETQYF. The CDR3 nucleotides read TGTGCCAGCAGCGAAGCGGGAGGAGGAGAGACCCAGTACTTC.

This clonotype turned up a few times. V gene TRBV3-1 combines with J gene TRBJ2-1; D remains ambiguous. Germline CDR1 and CDR2: LGHDT and YNNKEL (reference sequence). Trimming removed 6 bases at V and 0 bases at J, with 6 bases between. The CDR3 has 13 amino acids. DNA for the CDR3: TGTGCCAGCAGTAAAAACTCCTACAATGAGCAGTTCTTC. Encoded protein: CASSKNSYNEQFF.

The CDR3 protein is CASSLLQNYQETQYF. DNA for the CDR3: TGTGCCAGCAGCTTATTACAGAATTACCAAGAGACCCAGTACTTC. The chain combines TRBV7-6 with TRBJ2-5, with D unresolved. Germline-derived CDR1 and CDR2 are SGHVS and FNYEAQ. The CDR3 contains 15 residues. V dropped 2 bases and J dropped 0 bases, with 10 bases sitting between them. Full variable domain (rest looked up from reference TRBV7-6 and TRBJ2-5): GAGVSQSPRYKVTKRGQDVALRCDPISGHVSLYWYRQALGQGPEFLTYFNYEAQQDKSGLPNDRFSAERPEGSISTLTIQRTEQRDSAMYRCASSLLQNYQETQYFGPGTRLLVL.

This sequence joins TRBV20-1 and TRBJ2-7; D assignment may be TRBD1 or TRBD2 (5 bases each). Deletions cut 1 base from V and 3 bases from J, with 16 bases between. Per germline, CDR1 DFQATT and CDR2 SNEGSKA (reference sequence). The CDR3 spans 15 residues. CDR3 protein: CSARGLPRDGYEQYF. The CDR3 nucleotides read TGCAGTGCTAGAGGCCTTCCGAGGGACGGCTACGAGCAGTACTTC.

This clonotype was seen at least ten times. The chain employs TRBV7-9 and TRBJ1-1; D call uncertain. The V and J ends lost 2 bases and 6 bases respectively, with 7 bases between them. The CDR3 length is 12 residues. Germline values: CDR1 SEHNR, CDR2 FQNEAQ (reference sequence). The CDR3 loop is CASSLSLSEAFF. The CDR3, as DNA: TGTGCCAGCAGCTTAAGTCTCTCTGAAGCTTTCTTT.

The CDR3 protein is CASSGILLDEQYF. As DNA, the CDR3 is TGTGCCAGCAGTGGAATCCTCCTAGACGAGCAGTACTTC. The V gene is TRBV28, the J gene TRBJ2-7, with D hard to call. Deletions cut 5 bases from V and 5 bases from J, with 13 bases between. Germline CDR1 and CDR2: MDHEN and SYDVKM. The CDR3 runs 13 residues.

The chain combines TRBV5-6 with TRBJ1-4; no clear D. Germline-derived CDR1 and CDR2 are SGHDT and YYEEEE. Trimming took off 3 bases at V and 5 bases at J, with 20 bases between the two ends. The CDR3 has 17 amino acids. For the CDR3, the DNA is TGTGCCAGCAGCTCTGAGGGCAGCTTGACCAGAAATGAAAAACTGTTTTTT. Protein: CASSSEGSLTRNEKLFF. Looking up the rest from reference TRBV5-6 and TRBJ1-4 gives the full variable domain: DAGVTQSPTHLIKTRGQQVTLRCSPKSGHDTVSWYQQALGQGPQFIFQYYEEEERQRGNFPDRFSGHQFPNYSSELNVNALLLGDSALYLCASSSEGSLTRNEKLFFGSGTQLSVL.

This chain uses TRBV12-3 or TRBV12-4 with TRBJ2-7; perhaps TRBD1 as D (6 bases). The CDR3 consists of 13 residues. Deletions cut 6 bases from V and 3 bases from J, with 12 bases between. The CDR3 reads CASSPTGLYEQYF. The CDR3 DNA reads TGTGCCAGCAGCCCGACAGGCCTCTACGAGCAGTACTTC.

This rearrangement joins TRBV6-5 to TRBJ1-1; 9 bases are a match to TRBD1. CDR1 and CDR2 (germline): MNHEY, SVGAGI. The CDR3 is made up of 15 amino acids. Germline trimming cut 6 bases from V and 5 bases from J; bases unmatched to any gene: 10. The CDR3: CASSLNTGGFTEAFF. The CDR3 DNA reads as TGTGCCAGCAGCCTTAACACAGGGGGCTTTACTGAAGCTTTCTTT.

This clonotype was seen a few times. The chain couples TRBV6-4 to TRBJ1-6; no firm D call. The V end was cut by 11 bases, the J end by 7 bases, with 18 bases between. Germline V gives CDR1 MRHNA, CDR2 SNTAGT. The CDR3 consists of 14 residues. In DNA, the CDR3 is TGTGCCGCATTCTGGGCAGCCAAGAATTCACCCCTCCACTTT. Its translation: CAAFWAAKNSPLHF.

CDR3 sequence: CSARDQSGLRSSGCGYTF. DNA of the CDR3: TGCAGTGCTAGAGATCAGTCAGGGCTAAGATCTTCAGGGTGTGGCTACACCTTC. The chain uses TRBV20-1 and TRBJ1-2; tentatively, D is TRBD1 (5 bases). V was cut by 0 bases and J by 7 bases, with 27 bases left in between. CDR3 length: 18 amino acids. From germline, CDR1 is DFQATT and CDR2 SNEGSKA (reference sequence).

The chain is built from TRBV10-2 and TRBJ2-4; D not certain. Matching the DNA end better, TRBJ2-7 makes the J call doubtful. Germline V gene lookup returns CDR1 WSHSY and CDR2 SAAADI. The CDR3 extends over 14 amino acids. CDR3 amino acids: CASRGSYAPYEQYF. Written as DNA, the CDR3 is TGCGCCAGCAGGGGATCCTATGCCCCCTACGAGCAGTACTTC.

This clonotype was picked up a small number of times. The chain recombines TRBV29-1 with TRBJ2-1; D remains ambiguous. V was clipped by 4 bases and J by 4 bases, with 11 bases between them. Germline CDR1 is SQVTM and CDR2 is ANQGSEA. The CDR3 loop spans 13 amino acids. In nucleotides, the CDR3 is TGCAGCGTTGGTCACACGGTGTACAATGAGCAGTTCTTC. Residues: CSVGHTVYNEQFF.

The chain combines TRBV20-1 with TRBJ2-1, with TRBD2 identical over 13 bases. Germline CDR1 DFQATT, CDR2 SNEGSKA (reference sequence). The V segment lost 4 bases and the J segment 8 bases; nucleotides outside the gene matches: 14. This CDR3 is 17 amino acids long. The CDR3, as DNA: TGCAGTGCTAACCCCAGAGAACTAGCGGGAGGGCCCCATGAGCAGTTCTTC. It yields the protein CSANPRELAGGPHEQFF.